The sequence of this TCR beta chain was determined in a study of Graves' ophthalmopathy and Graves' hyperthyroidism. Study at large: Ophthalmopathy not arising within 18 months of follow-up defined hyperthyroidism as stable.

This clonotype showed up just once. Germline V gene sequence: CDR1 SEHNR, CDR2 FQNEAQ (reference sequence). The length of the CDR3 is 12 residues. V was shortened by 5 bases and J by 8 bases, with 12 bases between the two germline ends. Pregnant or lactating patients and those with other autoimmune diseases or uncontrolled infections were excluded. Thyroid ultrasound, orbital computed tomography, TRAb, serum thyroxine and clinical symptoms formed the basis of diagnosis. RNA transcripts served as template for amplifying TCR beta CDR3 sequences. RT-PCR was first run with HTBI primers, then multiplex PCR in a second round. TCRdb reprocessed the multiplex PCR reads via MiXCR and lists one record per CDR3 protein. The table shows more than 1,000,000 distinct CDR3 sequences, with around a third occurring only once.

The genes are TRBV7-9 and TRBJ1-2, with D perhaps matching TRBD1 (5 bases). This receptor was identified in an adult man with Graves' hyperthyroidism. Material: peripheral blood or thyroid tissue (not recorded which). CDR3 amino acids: CASSTRDGGYTF. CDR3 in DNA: TGTGCCAGCAGCACCCGGGACGGCGGCTACACCTTC.